This T cell receptor beta chain is drawn from a study of control samples from healthy donors and cancer patients. In germline, CDR1 is MDHEN, CDR2 SYDVKM. Trimming removed 3 bases from V and 4 bases from J, with 16 bases in between. CDR3 length: 16 residues. The repertoire was sequenced with immunoSEQ multiplex PCR; TCRdb's copy has only in-frame clones and lacks some. The table includes roughly 160,000 clones, about 86% detected once. Specimen: blood. V is TRBV28 and J is TRBJ2-1; D gene ambiguous. The TCR sequence derives from a woman aged 25 to 39 in good health. The CDR3 reads CASSFPLSTFYNEQFF. Here the CDR3 DNA reads TGTGCCAGCAGTTTCCCGTTGTCAACCTTTTACAATGAGCAGTTCTTC.